Listed here are 5 T cell receptor beta chains from one sample, sequenced in a study of CD8+CD57+ T cells in acquired aplastic anemia (dated by TCRdb to 2017 to 2018). TCRdb names Illumina HiSeq 2000 as the instrument used. Genomic DNA was used as template for profiling of TCR beta VDJ combinations and CDR3 sequences. In TCRdb, the public reads were trimmed at Q25 with fastp and aligned with MiXCR, with productive beta chains retained. Identical CDR3 proteins give one entry, which carries the most common genes and DNA. For this sample the table gives about 220,000 distinct CDR3 sequences, of which approximately 35% were detected only once. The top ten clones comprise roughly 1.1% of the sample. The sequenced sample was sorted CD4+, CD8+, or CD8+CD57+ T cells (not recorded which) from PBMCs. The receptors were gathered from a human donor in good health, serving as a control.

The chain combines TRBV18 with TRBJ1-1, with D hard to call. V shed 5 bases and J shed 4 bases, with 11 bases lying between them. Germline-derived CDR1 and CDR2 are KGHSH and LQKENI. The CDR3 totals 13 residues. The CDR3 region is CASSGSRGTEAFF. The CDR3 coding sequence is TGTGCCAGCTCAGGTTCCCGGGGCACTGAAGCTTTCTTT.

Details on this clonotype: One junction end disagrees with the germline gene, perhaps due to a read error. The J gene is TRBJ2-4, the V gene TRBV2, with unresolved D. CDR3 size: 15 residues. Looked up from germline, CDR1 is SNHLY and CDR2 is FYNNEI. CDR3 sequence: CASSQVSLAKNIQYF. The CDR3 coding sequence is TGCGCCAGCAGCCAAGTATCCCTAGCCAAAAACATTCAGTACTTC.

This clonotype was observed at least ten times. V gene TRBV6-1 combines with J gene TRBJ2-5; 10 bases fit TRBD1. The V gene's germline CDR1 is MNHNS and CDR2 SASEGT. V lost 7 bases to trimming and J lost 5 bases; unmatched junction nucleotides: 4. The CDR3 runs to 13 residues. CDR3 DNA sequence: TGTGCCAGCAAGGGACAGGGGAGCGAGACCCAGTACTTC. This gives the protein CASKGQGSETQYF.

This chain uses TRBV6-5 with TRBJ1-4, with D unresolved. The CDR3 is made up of 14 amino acids. Per the germline V gene, CDR1 is MNHEY and CDR2 is SVGAGI. V gave up 2 bases and J gave up 2 bases, with 6 bases separating them. This chain's CDR3 is CASSYAGTNEKLFF. The CDR3, as DNA: TGTGCCAGCAGTTACGCCGGGACTAATGAAAAACTGTTTTTT.

This clonotype was picked up many times. The chain combines TRBV9 with TRBJ2-1; D is unclear. The CDR3 totals 13 residues. V lost 0 bases to trimming and J lost 7 bases, with 8 bases between them. In germline, CDR1 is SGDLS, CDR2 YYNGEE. The CDR3 is CASSVGVLNEQFF. CDR3 DNA sequence: TGTGCCAGCAGCGTAGGCGTCTTGAATGAGCAGTTCTTC.